The entry that follows covers one TCR beta chain sequence. Authors' analysis steps: From reference gene primer amplification, estimates of nucleated cell counts were derived. This table comes from immunoSEQ multiplex PCR, and its TCRdb copy is limited to in-frame clones, with some not included. D and trimming come from the DNA, and the V and J calls and clone size come from that table. The sample includes about 56,000 clones, 72% seen only once; the top ten take roughly 5%. This sample is part of a study of blood T cell repertoires in COVID-19. Study as a whole: Whether acute or convalescent, the COVID-19 samples came from the United States, Italy and Spain.

V gave up 2 bases and J gave up 4 bases; unmatched junction bases: 1. From germline, CDR1 is MNHEY and CDR2 SMNVEV (reference sequence). The CDR3 has 13 amino acids. This clonotype was obtained from a woman in her 70s with COVID-19, enrolled during active disease. The rearrangement uses TRBV27 and TRBJ1-1; 7 bases align to TRBD1. Source material: peripheral blood. The chain's CDR3 is CASSLQGGTEAFF. The CDR3 DNA reads TGTGCCAGCAGTTTACAGGGGGGCACTGAAGCTTTCTTT.